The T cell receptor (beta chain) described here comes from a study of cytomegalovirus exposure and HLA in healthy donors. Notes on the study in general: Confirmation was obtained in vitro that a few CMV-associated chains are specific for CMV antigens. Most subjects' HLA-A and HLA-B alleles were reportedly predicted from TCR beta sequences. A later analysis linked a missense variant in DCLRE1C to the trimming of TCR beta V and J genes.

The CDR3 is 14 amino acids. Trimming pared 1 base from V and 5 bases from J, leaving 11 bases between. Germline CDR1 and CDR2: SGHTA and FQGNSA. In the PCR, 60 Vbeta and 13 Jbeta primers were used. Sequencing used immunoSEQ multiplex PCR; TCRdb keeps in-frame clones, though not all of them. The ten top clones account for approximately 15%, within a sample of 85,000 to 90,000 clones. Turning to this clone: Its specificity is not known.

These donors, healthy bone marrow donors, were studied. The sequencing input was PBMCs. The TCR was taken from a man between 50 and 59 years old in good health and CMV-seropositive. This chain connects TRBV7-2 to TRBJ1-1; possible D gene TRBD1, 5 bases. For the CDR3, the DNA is TGTGCCAGCAGCTTAGACGGGGGGGGGACTGAAGCTTTCTTT. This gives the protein CASSLDGGGTEAFF.